Listed here are 14 T cell receptor beta chains from one sample, sequenced in a study of CD8 T cells in ankylosing spondylitis. TCRdb ran MiXCR on the 5' RACE reads and lists one entry per CDR3 protein. The table has 150,000 to 250,000 distinct CDR3 sequences, about 13% seen once. The sample comprised blood, either unsorted or a sorted T cell fraction (not recorded which). The receptors here all came from a male donor with ankylosing spondylitis or in good health (not recorded which).

As for this clonotype: Compared with germline, one end of the junction differs, possibly owing to a read error. The chain carries TRBV10-2 and TRBJ2-1; no clear D. The CDR3 runs 15 residues. Germline-derived CDR1 and CDR2 are WSHSY and SAAADI. CDR3 bases: TGCGCCAGCAGTGAGAGAGGTTACTCCCACAATGAGCAGTTCTTC. Protein sequence: CASSERGYSHNEQFF.

This clonotype was recorded at least ten times. The J gene is TRBJ2-1, the V gene TRBV4-2, with 7 bases matching TRBD2. The CDR3 has 16 amino acids. J gave up 6 bases and V 0 bases, and 8 bases lay outside the gene matches. CDR1 LGHNA and CDR2 YNFKEQ come from the germline V gene. The CDR3 DNA is TGTGCCAGCAGCCAAGAACAAGATAGCGGGCGCAATGAGCAGTTCTTC. It yields the protein CASSQEQDSGRNEQFF.

The CDR3, as DNA: TGTGCCACCAGCAGGATCCGGACAGGCAAAGAGACCCAGTACTTC. Translated, it gives CATSRIRTGKETQYF. The chain is built from TRBV15 and TRBJ2-5; 7 nucleotides align to TRBD1. Germline lookup yields CDR1 LNHNV and CDR2 YYDKDF (reference sequence). V lost 3 bases, J lost 3 bases, and 7 bases stayed unmatched. This CDR3 spans 15 amino acids.

In its sample, this clonotype was seen a few times. V and J are TRBV20-1 and TRBJ2-1; possibly TRBD1 for D (6 bases). This CDR3 has 12 amino acids. Germline V lookup: CDR1 DFQATT, CDR2 SNEGSKA (reference sequence). V lost 5 bases and J lost 7, with 12 bases in between. The CDR3 spells CSAVLQGNEQFF. DNA of the CDR3: TGCAGTGCTGTCCTACAGGGAAATGAGCAGTTCTTC.

The chain links TRBV2 to TRBJ1-1; D unresolved. Germline loops: CDR1 SNHLY, CDR2 FYNNEI. This CDR3 spans 13 amino acids. Trimming removed 3 bases from V and 2 bases from J, with 7 bases in between. The CDR3 DNA is TGTGCCAGCAGTGATACCAGAAACACTGAAGCTTTCTTT. Residues: CASSDTRNTEAFF.

This clonotype was seen more than once but under ten times. The V call is TRBV12-3 or TRBV12-4, the J call TRBJ2-7, with a tentative D call TRBD2 (5 bases). There are 14 residues in the CDR3. V lost 6 bases to trimming and J lost 5 bases, with 17 bases between them. The CDR3 spells CASRERASFHEQYF. Written as DNA, the CDR3 is TGTGCCAGCAGGGAAAGGGCTAGCTTCCACGAGCAGTACTTC.

On this clonotype: This likely comes from a read error, as the CDR3 has no conserved phenylalanine or tryptophan at its end. V gene TRBV12-3 or TRBV12-4 combines with J gene TRBJ2-7, with D maybe TRBD1 (6 bases). The ends were cut back, 7 bases at V and 1 base at J, with 14 bases in the middle. The CDR3 is 14 residues long. CDR3 DNA: TGTGCCAGCACCCGGGACACCTATTCCTACGAGCAGTACCTC. Translation: CASTRDTYSYEQYL.

This clonotype showed up many times. This chain joins TRBV2 and TRBJ1-2; D possibly corresponds to TRBD1 (6 bases). This CDR3 contains 13 residues. V gave up 6 bases and J gave up 4 bases, with 12 bases separating them. Germline loops: CDR1 SNHLY, CDR2 FYNNEI. The CDR3, as DNA: TGTGCCAGCAGCCCGGGGGCTGGCTATGGCTACACCTTC. It is translated as CASSPGAGYGYTF.

The rearrangement uses TRBV20-1 and TRBJ2-6; no reliable D call. CDR3 size: 13 residues. CDR1 is DFQATT and CDR2 is SNEGSKA in the germline V gene (reference sequence). V lost 3 bases and J lost 2, with 5 bases in between. The CDR3 DNA sequence: TGCAGTGCTAGGGCCCCTGGGGCCAACGTCCTGACTTTC. This gives the protein CSARAPGANVLTF.

There are many counts of this clonotype. V usage is TRBV5-1 and J usage is TRBJ2-7; possibly TRBD1 for D (5 bases). Germline V gives CDR1 SGHRS, CDR2 YFSETQ. The V gene lost 5 bases and the J gene lost 2 bases, with 20 bases spanning the gap. The CDR3 length is 16 residues. This chain's CDR3 is CASRLSDSETPYEQYF. CDR3 nucleotide sequence: TGCGCCAGCAGGCTCTCCGACAGCGAAACTCCCTACGAGCAGTACTTC. The full variable domain, completed using reference TRBV5-1 and TRBJ2-7, is KAGVTQTPRYLIKTRGQQVTLSCSPISGHRSVSWYQQTPGQGLQFLFEYFSETQRNKGNFPGRFSGRQFSNSRSEMNVSTLELGDSALYLCASRLSDSETPYEQYFGPGTRLTVT.

This clonotype was seen a handful of times. The chain combines TRBV9 with TRBJ2-4; the match to TRBD2 covers 7 bases. Germline V gene data show CDR1 as SGDLS and CDR2 as YYNGEE. Trimming cost V 0 bases and J 6 bases; bases outside gene matches: 0. The CDR3 covers 13 residues. The CDR3 here is CASSVAGGNIQYF. In nucleotides, the CDR3 is TGTGCCAGCAGCGTAGCGGGGGGAAACATTCAGTACTTC.

The rearrangement uses TRBV10-1 and TRBJ2-1; 7 bases are a match to TRBD2. From germline, CDR1 is WNHNN and CDR2 SYGVQD (reference sequence). V was clipped by 3 bases and J by 5 bases; unmatched bases: 7. The CDR3 contains 15 residues. CDR3 sequence: CASSDPAGGNNEQFF. The CDR3 coding sequence is TGCGCCAGCAGTGACCCCGCCGGGGGGAACAATGAGCAGTTCTTC.

In this sample, this clonotype turned up a few times. The chain carries TRBV30 and TRBJ1-4; 9 bases align to TRBD1. From germline, CDR1 is GTSNPN and CDR2 SVGIG (reference sequence). V was pared by 5 bases and J by 5 bases, with 0 bases of the junction left unmatched. This CDR3 has 12 residues. The CDR3 region is CAWGQGNEKLFF. DNA for the CDR3: TGTGCCTGGGGACAGGGGAATGAAAAACTGTTTTTT.

V gene TRBV11-2 combines with J gene TRBJ2-3; 13 nucleotides align to TRBD2. Germline V gives CDR1 SGHAT, CDR2 FQNNGV. This CDR3 comprises 14 residues. Trimming removed 5 bases from V and 5 bases from J; junction bases left unmatched: 1. The CDR3 sequence: CASSRTSGRDTQYF. For the CDR3, the DNA is TGTGCCAGCAGCCGGACTAGCGGGAGAGATACGCAGTATTTT.